The T cell receptor beta chain described here comes from a study of cytomegalovirus exposure and HLA in healthy donors (dated by TCRdb to about 2017). The study in broad terms: According to a later analysis, the 120 or so validation repertoires were produced on the same platform as the 680 or so repertoires of the first cohort. The study aimed to test whether signatures of past pathogen exposure could be identified by cataloging public T cell receptors. To predict cytomegalovirus infection status, the study brought together high-throughput TCR immunosequencing, statistical association of individual TCRs with disease status, and machine learning. A separate validation cohort of roughly 110 different subjects was used in addition to the roughly 620-subject first cohort. Study-level results and caveats: While some public TCRs were present in many individuals, most TCR sequences turned up only very rarely across donors. In both the original and validation cohorts, the classifier was reported to diagnose cytomegalovirus status with high specificity and sensitivity. A later analysis had no HLA typing for the validation cohort, so co-occurrence there was scored across all 120 repertoires. In vitro tests confirmed that a few of the cytomegalovirus-associated TCR beta chains recognize cytomegalovirus antigens. It was suggested by the authors that the approach could potentially be generalized to other disease states and immunological phenotypes. In the study, 150 to 200 TCR beta chains were listed as associated with cytomegalovirus. Of the cluster scores, approximately 95% were above 0 in a later analysis, which found that TCRs clustered in the first cohort also tended to co-occur in the approximately 130 validation repertoires.

In this sample, this clone turned up a few times. Its antigen remains undetermined. Base quality data are lacking; no much larger clone is found one base away. For this chain, trimming is 5 bases at the V end and 8 bases at the J end, and the number of junction bases without a gene match is 9. From the germline V gene, CDR1 is SGHTA and CDR2 is FQGNSA. The CDR3, from cysteine to phenylalanine, totals 15 residues. Of all the DNA, just the CDR3 is kept, 45 bases in frame from base 1. The library was made by the immunoSEQ multiplex PCR assay. As for how the authors treated the data: A statistical classification framework was built to diagnose cytomegalovirus status from the catalog of TCR beta chain sequences. The immuneACCESS repertoire file appears here via TCRdb, limited to in-frame rearrangements. These files lack a portion of the clones; in checked studies, under half of the deficit traces to unresolved V genes, and the cause of the others is not known. Clonal size and the V and J genes are those of that table, whereas D and trimming came from the DNA. This sample holds about 160,000 clones; roughly 84% were observed only once. The top ten constitute approximately 10% of the sample.

The donors were included in the validation cohort of some 110 subjects, a group kept apart from the roughly 670-subject first cohort. Material for sequencing was PBMCs. Recombination joined TRBV7-2 with TRBJ1-6, with 7 bases aligning to TRBD1. The receptor's source is a man aged 25 to 40 in good health and CMV-seropositive. CDR3 sequence: CASSIRQGGDSPLHF. The DNA reads TGTGCCAGCAGCATACGACAGGGCGGGGATTCACCCCTCCACTTT.